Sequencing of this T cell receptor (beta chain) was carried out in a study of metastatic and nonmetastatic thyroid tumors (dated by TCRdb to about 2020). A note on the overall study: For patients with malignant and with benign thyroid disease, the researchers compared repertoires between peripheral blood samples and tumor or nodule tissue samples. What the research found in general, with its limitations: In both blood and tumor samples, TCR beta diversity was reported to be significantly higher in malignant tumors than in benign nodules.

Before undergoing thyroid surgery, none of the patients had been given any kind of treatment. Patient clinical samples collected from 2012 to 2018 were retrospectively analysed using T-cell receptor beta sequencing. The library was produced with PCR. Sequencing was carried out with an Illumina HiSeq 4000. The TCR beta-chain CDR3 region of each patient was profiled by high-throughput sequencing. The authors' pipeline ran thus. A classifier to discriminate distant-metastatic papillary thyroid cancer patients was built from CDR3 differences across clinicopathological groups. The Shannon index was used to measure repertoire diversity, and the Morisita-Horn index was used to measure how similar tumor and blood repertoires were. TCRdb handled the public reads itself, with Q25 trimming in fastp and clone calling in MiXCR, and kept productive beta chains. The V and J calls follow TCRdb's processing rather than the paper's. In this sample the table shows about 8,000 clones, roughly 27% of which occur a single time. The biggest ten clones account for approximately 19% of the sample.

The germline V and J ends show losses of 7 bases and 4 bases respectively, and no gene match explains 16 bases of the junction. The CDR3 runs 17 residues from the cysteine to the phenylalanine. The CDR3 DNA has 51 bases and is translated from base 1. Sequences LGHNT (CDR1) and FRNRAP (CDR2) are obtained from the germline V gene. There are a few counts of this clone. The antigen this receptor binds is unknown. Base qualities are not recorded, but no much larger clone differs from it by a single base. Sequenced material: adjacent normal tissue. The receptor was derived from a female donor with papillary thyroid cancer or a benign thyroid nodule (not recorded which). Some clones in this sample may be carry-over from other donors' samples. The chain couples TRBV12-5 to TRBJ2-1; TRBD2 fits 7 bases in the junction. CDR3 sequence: CASAPWSGTNAYNEQFF. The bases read TGTGCTAGTGCCCCTTGGAGCGGGACGAATGCATACAATGAGCAGTTCTTC.